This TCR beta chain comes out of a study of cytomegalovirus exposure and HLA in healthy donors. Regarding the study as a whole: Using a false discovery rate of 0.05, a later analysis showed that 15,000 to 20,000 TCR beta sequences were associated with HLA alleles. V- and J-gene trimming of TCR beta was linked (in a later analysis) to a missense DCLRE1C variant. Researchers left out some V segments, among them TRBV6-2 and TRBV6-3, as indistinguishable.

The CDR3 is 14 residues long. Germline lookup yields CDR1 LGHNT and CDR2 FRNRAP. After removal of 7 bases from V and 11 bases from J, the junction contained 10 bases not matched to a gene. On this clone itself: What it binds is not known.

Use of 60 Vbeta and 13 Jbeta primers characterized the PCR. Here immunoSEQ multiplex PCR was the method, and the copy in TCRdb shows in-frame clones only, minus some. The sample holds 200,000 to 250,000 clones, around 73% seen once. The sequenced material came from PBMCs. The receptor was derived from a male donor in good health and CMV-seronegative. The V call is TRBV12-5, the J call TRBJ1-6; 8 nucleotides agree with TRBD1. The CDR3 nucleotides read TGTGCTAGTGAGCCAGGGGGCCCGGACGCACCCCTCCACTTT. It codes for CASEPGGPDAPLHF.